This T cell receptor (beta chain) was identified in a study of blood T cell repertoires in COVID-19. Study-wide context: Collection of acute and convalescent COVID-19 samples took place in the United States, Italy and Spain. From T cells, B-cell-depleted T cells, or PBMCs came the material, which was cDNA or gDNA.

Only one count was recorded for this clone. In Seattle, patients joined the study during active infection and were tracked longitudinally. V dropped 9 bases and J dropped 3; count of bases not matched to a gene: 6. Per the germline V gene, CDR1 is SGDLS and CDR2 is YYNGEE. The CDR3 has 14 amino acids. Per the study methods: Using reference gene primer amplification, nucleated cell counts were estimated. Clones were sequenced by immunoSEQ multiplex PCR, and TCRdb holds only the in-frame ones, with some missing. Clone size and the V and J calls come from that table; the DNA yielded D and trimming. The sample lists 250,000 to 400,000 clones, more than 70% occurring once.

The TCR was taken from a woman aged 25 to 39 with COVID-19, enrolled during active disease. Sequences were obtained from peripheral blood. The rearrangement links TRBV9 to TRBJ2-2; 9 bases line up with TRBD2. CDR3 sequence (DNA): TGTGCCACCAGTCAGCGGGGGGACACCGGGGAGCTGTTTTTT. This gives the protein CATSQRGDTGELFF.